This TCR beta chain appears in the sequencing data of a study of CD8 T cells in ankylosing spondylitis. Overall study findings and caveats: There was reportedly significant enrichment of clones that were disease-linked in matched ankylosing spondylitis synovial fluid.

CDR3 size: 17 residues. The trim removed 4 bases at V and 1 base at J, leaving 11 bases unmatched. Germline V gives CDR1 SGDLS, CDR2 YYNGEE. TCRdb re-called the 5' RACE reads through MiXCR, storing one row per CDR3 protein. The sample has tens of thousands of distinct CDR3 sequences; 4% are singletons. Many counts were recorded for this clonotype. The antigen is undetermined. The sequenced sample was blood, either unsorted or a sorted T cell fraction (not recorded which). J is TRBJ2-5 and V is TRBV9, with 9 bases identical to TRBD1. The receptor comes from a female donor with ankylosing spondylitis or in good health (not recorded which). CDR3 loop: CASSSGQGNIFQETQYF. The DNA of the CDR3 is TGTGCCAGCAGCTCGGGACAGGGAAATATTTTCCAAGAGACCCAGTACTTC.